This entry concerns a single TCR beta chain. The antigen remains unidentified. The data belong to a study of cytomegalovirus exposure and HLA in healthy donors. Study information: A later analysis reported the 120 validation repertoires used the same platform as the approximately 670 first-cohort repertoires. Study-wide findings and caveats: Overall, around 160 TCR beta chains were annotated as cytomegalovirus-associated. One later analysis, an examination of the roughly 110 validation repertoires, found that first-cohort TCR clusters tended to co-occur in them.

Profiled with immunoSEQ multiplex PCR; TCRdb holds only in-frame clones, not every one. The sample carries some 65,000 clones, about 94% recorded once. The CDR3 is 12 amino acids. Trimming took 6 bases from V and 7 from J, leaving 9 bases between them. From germline, CDR1 is ENHRY and CDR2 SYGVKD. The chain has TRBV10-3 and TRBJ2-2; no clear D gene. This TCR came from a man younger than 35 in good health and CMV-seropositive. Material: PBMCs. The CDR3 reads CAIRQTGGELFF. CDR3 nucleotides: TGTGCCATCAGGCAAACGGGCGGGGAGCTGTTTTTT.